The rows below give T cell receptor beta chains drawn from one sample of a study of shared clonotypes between healthy human individuals. TCRdb's copy holds only in-frame clones and misses some; the assay was immunoSEQ multiplex PCR. The sample has about 480,000 clones, about 75% seen once; the top ten hold roughly an eighth. Material: PBMCs. The source of these receptors is a woman between 40 and 55 years old in good health. Some clones in this sample may be carry-over from other donors' samples. Each CDR3 is given without its conserved first and last residue. Clone size is stated in some rows and not others, as once, few, many or a class when expanded.

abundance: -
len: 12
v_gene: TRBV28
j_gene: TRBJ1-4
CDR3aa: ASIRDRGTEKLF

abundance: -
len: 12
v_gene: TRBV2
j_gene: TRBJ1-5
CDR3aa: ASRGVGLNQPQH

abundance: -
len: 12
v_gene: TRBV4-3
j_gene: TRBJ2-4
CDR3aa: ASSQDGAKNIQY

abundance: -
len: 10
v_gene: TRBV15
j_gene: TRBJ2-7
CDR3aa: ATSRDTRGQY

abundance: -
len: 11
v_gene: TRBV30
j_gene: TRBJ2-7
CDR3aa: AWSGGNSYEQY

abundance: -
len: 16
v_gene: TRBV28
j_gene: TRBJ2-6
CDR3aa: ASNSGLAGTSGANVLT

abundance: -
len: 11
v_gene: TRBV29-1
j_gene: TRBJ1-2
CDR3aa: SARWGDNYGYT

abundance: many
len: 12
v_gene: TRBV10-2
j_gene: TRBJ1-2
CDR3aa: ASSEMVSNYGYT

abundance: -
len: 11
v_gene: TRBV29-1
j_gene: TRBJ1-4
CDR3aa: SALTGPGEKLF

abundance: -
len: 12
v_gene: TRBV18
j_gene: TRBJ2-7
CDR3aa: ASSPARDSYEQY

abundance: -
len: 11
v_gene: TRBV11-3
j_gene: TRBJ2-1
CDR3aa: ASSLDGYNEQF

abundance: -
len: 11
v_gene: TRBV2
j_gene: TRBJ2-1
CDR3aa: ASKAGGPNEQF

abundance: -
len: 13
v_gene: TRBV27
j_gene: TRBJ2-2
CDR3aa: ASSFRTRNTGELF

abundance: -
len: 15
v_gene: TRBV7-8
j_gene: TRBJ2-3
CDR3aa: ASSLIPGAVYTDTQY

abundance: -
len: 13
v_gene: TRBV5-1
j_gene: TRBJ1-2
CDR3aa: ASFPADREDYGYT

abundance: -
len: 13
v_gene: TRBV27
j_gene: TRBJ1-1
CDR3aa: ASSLSAGGGTEAF

abundance: -
len: 14
v_gene: TRBV5-1
j_gene: TRBJ1-3
CDR3aa: ASSGGQAGSGNTIY

abundance: -
len: 16
v_gene: TRBV7-6
j_gene: TRBJ2-1
CDR3aa: ASSFPGLAGGPHNEQF

abundance: -
len: 15
v_gene: TRBV28
j_gene: TRBJ2-2
CDR3aa: ASSLPGQGVGTGELF

abundance: -
len: 12
v_gene: TRBV7-3
j_gene: TRBJ2-3
CDR3aa: ASSLIVGTDTQY

abundance: -
len: 13
v_gene: TRBV6-6
j_gene: TRBJ2-1
CDR3aa: ASSRLAGGPYEQF

abundance: -
len: 11
v_gene: TRBV30
j_gene: TRBJ1-4
CDR3aa: AWSVQANEKLF

abundance: -
len: 12
v_gene: TRBV19
j_gene: TRBJ2-1
CDR3aa: ASAGTSGYNEQF

abundance: -
len: 13
v_gene: TRBV28
j_gene: TRBJ1-4
CDR3aa: ASSSPGQGGEKLF

abundance: -
len: 12
v_gene: TRBV5-4
j_gene: TRBJ2-5
CDR3aa: ASSIRQGQETQY

abundance: -
len: 13
v_gene: TRBV7-8
j_gene: TRBJ1-2
CDR3aa: ASSPRVETFAGYT

abundance: -
len: 14
v_gene: TRBV6-1
j_gene: TRBJ1-3
CDR3aa: ASSEGHTNSGNTIY

abundance: -
len: 12
v_gene: TRBV9
j_gene: TRBJ2-1
CDR3aa: ASSPRTRHNEQF

abundance: -
len: 13
v_gene: TRBV5-1
j_gene: TRBJ2-1
CDR3aa: ASSLEGNSYNEQF

abundance: -
len: 12
v_gene: TRBV28
j_gene: TRBJ2-5
CDR3aa: ASRGLAGVETQY

abundance: -
len: 12
v_gene: TRBV5-4
j_gene: TRBJ2-7
CDR3aa: ASSLLQGGYEQY

abundance: -
len: 13
v_gene: TRBV19
j_gene: TRBJ1-5
CDR3aa: ASSIDERLSQPQH

abundance: -
len: 14
v_gene: TRBV11-2
j_gene: TRBJ2-7
CDR3aa: ASSLDPDRALYEQY

abundance: -
len: 12
v_gene: TRBV6-5
j_gene: TRBJ1-3
CDR3aa: ASRTQSSGNTIY

abundance: -
len: 13
v_gene: TRBV27
j_gene: TRBJ1-1
CDR3aa: ASSLSRGPNTEAF

abundance: -
len: 12
v_gene: TRBV2
j_gene: TRBJ2-7
CDR3aa: ASRPGTEDYEQY

abundance: -
len: 12
v_gene: TRBV6-6
j_gene: TRBJ1-5
CDR3aa: ASSPSLGDQPQH

abundance: few
len: 16
v_gene: TRBV4-2
j_gene: TRBJ2-1
CDR3aa: ASSQALAGGRGDNEQF

abundance: -
len: 13
v_gene: TRBV18
j_gene: TRBJ2-1
CDR3aa: ASSPPGTRYHEQF

abundance: few
len: 11
v_gene: TRBV5-1
j_gene: TRBJ1-1
CDR3aa: ASKEGASTEAF

abundance: -
len: 13
v_gene: TRBV5-4
j_gene: TRBJ2-3
CDR3aa: ASSLEGGGADTQY

abundance: few
len: 14
v_gene: TRBV5-4
j_gene: TRBJ2-1
CDR3aa: ASSLGSGRADNEQF

abundance: -
len: 14
v_gene: TRBV4-2
j_gene: TRBJ1-2
CDR3aa: ASSQARGGYDYGYT

abundance: -
len: 13
v_gene: TRBV4-1
j_gene: TRBJ1-2
CDR3aa: ASSQAADRSIGYT

abundance: many
len: 14
v_gene: TRBV7-2
j_gene: TRBJ2-7
CDR3aa: ASSHLRAGGFYEQY

abundance: few
len: 14
v_gene: TRBV11-2
j_gene: TRBJ1-4
CDR3aa: ASSLGRAGEREKLF

abundance: -
len: 13
v_gene: TRBV2
j_gene: TRBJ2-2
CDR3aa: ASRRLAGGPGELF

abundance: -
len: 10
v_gene: TRBV5-4
j_gene: TRBJ2-5
CDR3aa: ASRAGQETQY